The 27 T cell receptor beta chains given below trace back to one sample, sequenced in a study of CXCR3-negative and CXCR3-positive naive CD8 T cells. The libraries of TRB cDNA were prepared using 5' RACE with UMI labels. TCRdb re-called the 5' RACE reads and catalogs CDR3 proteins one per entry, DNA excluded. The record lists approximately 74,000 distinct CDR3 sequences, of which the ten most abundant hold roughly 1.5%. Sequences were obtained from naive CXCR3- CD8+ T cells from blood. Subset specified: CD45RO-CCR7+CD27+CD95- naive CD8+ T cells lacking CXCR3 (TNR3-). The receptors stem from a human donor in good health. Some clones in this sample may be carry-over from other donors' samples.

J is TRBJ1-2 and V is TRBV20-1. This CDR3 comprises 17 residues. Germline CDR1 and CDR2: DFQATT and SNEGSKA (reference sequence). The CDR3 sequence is CSARGTEFSTLNYGYTF.

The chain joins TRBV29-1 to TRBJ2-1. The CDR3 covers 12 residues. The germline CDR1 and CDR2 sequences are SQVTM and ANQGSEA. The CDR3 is CSVDGFNDEQFF.

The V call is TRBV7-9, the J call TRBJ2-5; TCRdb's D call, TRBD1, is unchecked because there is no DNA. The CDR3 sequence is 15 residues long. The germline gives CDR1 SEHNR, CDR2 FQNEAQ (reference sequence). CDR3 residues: CASSGSGGLWETQYF.

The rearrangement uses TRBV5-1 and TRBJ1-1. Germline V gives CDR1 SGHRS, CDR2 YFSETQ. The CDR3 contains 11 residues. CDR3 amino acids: CASSLANEAFF. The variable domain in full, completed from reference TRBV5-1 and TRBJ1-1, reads KAGVTQTPRYLIKTRGQQVTLSCSPISGHRSVSWYQQTPGQGLQFLFEYFSETQRNKGNFPGRFSGRQFSNSRSEMNVSTLELGDSALYLCASSLANEAFFGQGTRLTVV.

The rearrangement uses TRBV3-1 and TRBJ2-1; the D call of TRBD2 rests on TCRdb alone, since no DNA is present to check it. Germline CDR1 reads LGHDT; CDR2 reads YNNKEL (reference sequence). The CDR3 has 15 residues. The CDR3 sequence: CASSLRTSSYNEQFF.

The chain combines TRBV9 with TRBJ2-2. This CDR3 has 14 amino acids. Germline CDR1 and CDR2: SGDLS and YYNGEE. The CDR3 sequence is CASTGDENTGELFF.

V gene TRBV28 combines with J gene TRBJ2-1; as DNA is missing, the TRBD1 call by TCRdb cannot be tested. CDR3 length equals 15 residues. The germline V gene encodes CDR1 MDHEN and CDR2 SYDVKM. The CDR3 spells CASSVGTGARNEQFF.

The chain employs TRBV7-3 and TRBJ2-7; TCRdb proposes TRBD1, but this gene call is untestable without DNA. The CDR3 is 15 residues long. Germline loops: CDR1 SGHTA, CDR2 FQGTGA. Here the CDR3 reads CASSLFGGQGDEQYF.

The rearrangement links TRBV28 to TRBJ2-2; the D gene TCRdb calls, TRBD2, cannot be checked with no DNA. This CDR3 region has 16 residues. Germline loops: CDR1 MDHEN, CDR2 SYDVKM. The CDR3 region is CASSSPGLAGFGELFF.

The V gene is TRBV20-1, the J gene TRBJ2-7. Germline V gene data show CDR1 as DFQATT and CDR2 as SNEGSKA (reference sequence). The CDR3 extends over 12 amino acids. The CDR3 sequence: CSAEGRSYEQYF.

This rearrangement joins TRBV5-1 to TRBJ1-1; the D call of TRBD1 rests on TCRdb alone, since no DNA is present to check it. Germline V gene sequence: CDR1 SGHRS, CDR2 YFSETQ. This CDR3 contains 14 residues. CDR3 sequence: CASSLDPDATEAFF.

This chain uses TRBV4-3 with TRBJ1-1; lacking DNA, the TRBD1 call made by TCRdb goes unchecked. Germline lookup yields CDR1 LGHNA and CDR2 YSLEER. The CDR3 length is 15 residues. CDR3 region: CASSQEWTGGEEAFF.

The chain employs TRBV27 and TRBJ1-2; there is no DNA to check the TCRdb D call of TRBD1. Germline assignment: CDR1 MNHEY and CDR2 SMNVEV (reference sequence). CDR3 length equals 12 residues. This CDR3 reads CASGARSYGYTF.

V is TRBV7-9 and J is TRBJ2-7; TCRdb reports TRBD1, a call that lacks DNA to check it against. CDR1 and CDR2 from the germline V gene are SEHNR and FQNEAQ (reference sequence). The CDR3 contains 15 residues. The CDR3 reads CASSPTGDSSYEQYF.

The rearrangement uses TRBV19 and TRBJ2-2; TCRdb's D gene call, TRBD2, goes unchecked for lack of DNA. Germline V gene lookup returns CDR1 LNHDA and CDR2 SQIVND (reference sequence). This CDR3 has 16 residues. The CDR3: CASTRPASKNTGELFF.

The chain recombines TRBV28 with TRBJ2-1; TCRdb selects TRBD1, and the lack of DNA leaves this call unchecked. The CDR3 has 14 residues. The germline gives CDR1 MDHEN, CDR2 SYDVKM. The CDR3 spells CASSLRTGDNEQFF.

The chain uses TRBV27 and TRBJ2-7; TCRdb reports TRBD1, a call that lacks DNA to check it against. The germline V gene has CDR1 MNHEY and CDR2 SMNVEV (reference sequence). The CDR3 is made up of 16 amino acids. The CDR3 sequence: CASSRPGGGSSYEQYF.

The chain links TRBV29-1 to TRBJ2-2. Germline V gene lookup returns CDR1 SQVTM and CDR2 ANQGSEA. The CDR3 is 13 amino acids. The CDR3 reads CSVADGDTGELFF.

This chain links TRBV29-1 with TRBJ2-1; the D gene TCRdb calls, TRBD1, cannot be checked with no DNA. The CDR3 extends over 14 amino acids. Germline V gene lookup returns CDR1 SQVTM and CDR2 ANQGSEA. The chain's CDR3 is CSVEDGTVYNEQFF.

CDR3 in amino acids: CSVERASGFYNEQFF. J is TRBJ2-1 and V is TRBV29-1; the D call of TRBD2 rests on TCRdb alone, since no DNA is present to check it. Germline V gives CDR1 SQVTM, CDR2 ANQGSEA. The CDR3 covers 15 residues.

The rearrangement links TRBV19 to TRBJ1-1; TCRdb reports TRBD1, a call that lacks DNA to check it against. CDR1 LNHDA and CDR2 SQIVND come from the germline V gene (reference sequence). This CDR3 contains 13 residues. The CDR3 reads CASSIQGYTEAFF.

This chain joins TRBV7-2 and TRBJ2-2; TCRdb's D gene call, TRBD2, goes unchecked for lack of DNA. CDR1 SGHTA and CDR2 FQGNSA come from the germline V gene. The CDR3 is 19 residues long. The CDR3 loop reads CASSPGLAGAKLLTGELFF.

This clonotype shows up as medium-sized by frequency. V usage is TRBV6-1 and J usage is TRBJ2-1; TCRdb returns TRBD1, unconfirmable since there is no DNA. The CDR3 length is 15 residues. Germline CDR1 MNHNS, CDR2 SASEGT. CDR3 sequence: CASAGAHSSYNEQFF.

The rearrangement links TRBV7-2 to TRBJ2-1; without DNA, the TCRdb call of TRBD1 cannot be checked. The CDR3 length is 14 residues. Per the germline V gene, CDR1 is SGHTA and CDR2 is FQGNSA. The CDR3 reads CASSLPAGDNEQFF.

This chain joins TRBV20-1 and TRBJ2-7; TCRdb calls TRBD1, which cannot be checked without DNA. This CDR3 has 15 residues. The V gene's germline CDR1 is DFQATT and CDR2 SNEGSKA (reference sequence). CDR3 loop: CSASLTGTATYEQYF.

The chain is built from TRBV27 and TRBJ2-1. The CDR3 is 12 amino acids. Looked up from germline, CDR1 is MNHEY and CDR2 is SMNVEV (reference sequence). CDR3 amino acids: CASKKGDNEQFF.

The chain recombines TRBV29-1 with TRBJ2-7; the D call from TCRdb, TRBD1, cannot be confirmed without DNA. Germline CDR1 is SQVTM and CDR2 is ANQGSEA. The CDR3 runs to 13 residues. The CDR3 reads CSAETGRAYEQYF.